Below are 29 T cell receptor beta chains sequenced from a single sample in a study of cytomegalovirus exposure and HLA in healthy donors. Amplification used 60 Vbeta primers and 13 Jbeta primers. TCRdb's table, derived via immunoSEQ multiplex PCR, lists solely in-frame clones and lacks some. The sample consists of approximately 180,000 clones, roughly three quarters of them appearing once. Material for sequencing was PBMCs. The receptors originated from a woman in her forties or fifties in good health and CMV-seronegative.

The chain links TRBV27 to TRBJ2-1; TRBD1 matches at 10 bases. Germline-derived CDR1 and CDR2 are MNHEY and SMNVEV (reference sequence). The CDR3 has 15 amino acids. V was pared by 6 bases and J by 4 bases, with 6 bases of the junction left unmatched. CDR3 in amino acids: CASRLPGQGYNEQFF. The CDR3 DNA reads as TGTGCCAGCAGGCTTCCGGGACAGGGGTACAATGAGCAGTTCTTC.

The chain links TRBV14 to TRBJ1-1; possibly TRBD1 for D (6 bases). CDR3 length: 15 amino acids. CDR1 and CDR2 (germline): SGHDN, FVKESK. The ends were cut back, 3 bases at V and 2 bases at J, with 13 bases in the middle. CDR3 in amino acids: CASSQGTRANTEAFF. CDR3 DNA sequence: TGTGCCAGCAGCCAGGGGACACGAGCAAACACTGAAGCTTTCTTT.

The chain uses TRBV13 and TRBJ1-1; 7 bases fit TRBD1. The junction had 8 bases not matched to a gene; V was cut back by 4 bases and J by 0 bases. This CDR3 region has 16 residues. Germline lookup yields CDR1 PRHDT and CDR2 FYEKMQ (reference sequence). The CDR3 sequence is CASSSRTGPMNTEAFF. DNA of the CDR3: TGTGCCAGCAGCTCCCGGACAGGCCCCATGAACACTGAAGCTTTCTTT.

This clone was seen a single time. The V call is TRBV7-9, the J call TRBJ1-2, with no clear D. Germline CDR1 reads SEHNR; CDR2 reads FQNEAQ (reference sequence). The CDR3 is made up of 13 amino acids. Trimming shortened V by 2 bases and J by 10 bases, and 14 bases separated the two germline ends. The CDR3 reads CASSLNLLADYTF. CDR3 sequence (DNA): TGTGCCAGCAGCTTAAATCTTCTTGCAGACTACACCTTC. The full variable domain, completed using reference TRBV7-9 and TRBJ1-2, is DTGVSQNPRHKITKRGQNVTFRCDPISEHNRLYWYRQTLGQGPEFLTYFQNEAQLEKSRLLSDRFSAERPKGSFSTLEIQRTEQGDSAMYLCASSLNLLADYTFGSGTRLTVV.

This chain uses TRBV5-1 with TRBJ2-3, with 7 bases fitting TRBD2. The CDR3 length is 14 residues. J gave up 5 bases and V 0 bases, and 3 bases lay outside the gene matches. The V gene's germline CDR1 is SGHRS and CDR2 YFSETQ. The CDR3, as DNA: TGCGCCAGCAGCTTGGGAGCGGGGCAAGATACGCAGTATTTT. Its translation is CASSLGAGQDTQYF.

The CDR3 here is CASSLGDRLINEKLFF. The CDR3 DNA reads TGCGCCAGCAGCTTGGGGGACAGACTCATTAATGAAAAACTGTTTTTT. The V gene is TRBV5-1, the J gene TRBJ1-4, with 7 nucleotides matching TRBD1. Germline-derived CDR1 and CDR2 are SGHRS and YFSETQ. The CDR3 has 16 amino acids. V lost 0 bases and J lost 4; bases outside the gene matches: 6.

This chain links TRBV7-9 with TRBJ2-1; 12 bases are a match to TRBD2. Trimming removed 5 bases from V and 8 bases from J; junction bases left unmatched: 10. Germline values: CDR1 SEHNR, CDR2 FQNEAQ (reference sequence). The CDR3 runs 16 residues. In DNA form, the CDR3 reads TGTGCCAGCAGCAAACGAGGACTAGCGGGACTGGATGAGCAGTTCTTC. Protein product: CASSKRGLAGLDEQFF. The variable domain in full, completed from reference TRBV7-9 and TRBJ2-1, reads DTGVSQNPRHKITKRGQNVTFRCDPISEHNRLYWYRQTLGQGPEFLTYFQNEAQLEKSRLLSDRFSAERPKGSFSTLEIQRTEQGDSAMYLCASSKRGLAGLDEQFFGPGTRLTVL.

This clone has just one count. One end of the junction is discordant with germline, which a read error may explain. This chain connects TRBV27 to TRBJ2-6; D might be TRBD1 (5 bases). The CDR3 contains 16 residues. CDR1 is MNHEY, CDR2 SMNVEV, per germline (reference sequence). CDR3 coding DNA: TGTGCCAGCAGTCCACGGCGTATCTCTGGGGCCAACGCCCTGACTTTC. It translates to CASSPRRISGANALTF.

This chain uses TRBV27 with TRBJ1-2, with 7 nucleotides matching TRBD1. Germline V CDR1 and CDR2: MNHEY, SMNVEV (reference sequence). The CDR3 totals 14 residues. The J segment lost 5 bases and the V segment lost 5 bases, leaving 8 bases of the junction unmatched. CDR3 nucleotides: TGTGCCAGCAGTCCCTGGGCAGGGGGGTATGGCTACACCTTC. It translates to CASSPWAGGYGYTF.

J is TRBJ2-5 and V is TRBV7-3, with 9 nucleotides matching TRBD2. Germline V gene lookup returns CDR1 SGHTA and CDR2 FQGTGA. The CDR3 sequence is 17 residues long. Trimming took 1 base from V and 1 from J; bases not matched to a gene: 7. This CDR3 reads CASSLRAGAGGQETQYF. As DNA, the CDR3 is TGTGCCAGCAGCTTAAGGGCAGGAGCGGGGGGCCAAGAGACCCAGTACTTC.

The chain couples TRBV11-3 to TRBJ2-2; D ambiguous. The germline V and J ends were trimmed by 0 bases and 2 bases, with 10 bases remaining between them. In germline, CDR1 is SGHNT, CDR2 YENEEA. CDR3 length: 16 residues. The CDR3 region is CASSLDSQFNTGELFF. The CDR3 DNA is TGTGCCAGCAGCTTAGATTCCCAGTTTAACACCGGGGAGCTGTTTTTT.

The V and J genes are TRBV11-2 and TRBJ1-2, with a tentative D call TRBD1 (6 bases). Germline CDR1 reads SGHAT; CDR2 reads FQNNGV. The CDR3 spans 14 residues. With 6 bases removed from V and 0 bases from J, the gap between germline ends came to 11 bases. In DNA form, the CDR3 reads TGTGCCAGCAGGGGGACACCACCTAACTATGGCTACACCTTC. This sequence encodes CASRGTPPNYGYTF.

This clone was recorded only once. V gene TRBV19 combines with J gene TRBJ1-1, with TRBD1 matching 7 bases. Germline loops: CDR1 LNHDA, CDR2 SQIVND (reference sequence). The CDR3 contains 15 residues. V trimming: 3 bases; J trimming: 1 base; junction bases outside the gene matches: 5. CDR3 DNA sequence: TGTGCCAGTAGTATTTGGACAGGCTCGAACACTGAAGCTTTCTTT. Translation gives CASSIWTGSNTEAFF.

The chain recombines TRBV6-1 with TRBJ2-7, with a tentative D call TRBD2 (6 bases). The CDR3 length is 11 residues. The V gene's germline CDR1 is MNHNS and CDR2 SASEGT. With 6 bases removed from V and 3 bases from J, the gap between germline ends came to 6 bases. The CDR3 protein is CASRGGYEQYF. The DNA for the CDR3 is TGTGCCAGCAGGGGGGGCTACGAGCAGTACTTC.

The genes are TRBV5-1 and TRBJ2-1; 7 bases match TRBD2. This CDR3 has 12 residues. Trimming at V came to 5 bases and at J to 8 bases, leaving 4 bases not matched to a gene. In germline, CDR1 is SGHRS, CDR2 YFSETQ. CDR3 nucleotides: TGCGCCAGCAGTAAGGGGAGGGATGAGCAGTTCTTC. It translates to CASSKGRDEQFF.

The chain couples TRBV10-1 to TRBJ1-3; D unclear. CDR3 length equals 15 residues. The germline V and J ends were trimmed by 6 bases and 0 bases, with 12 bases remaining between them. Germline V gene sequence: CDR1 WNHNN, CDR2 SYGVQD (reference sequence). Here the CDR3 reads CASRGSIHSGNTIYF. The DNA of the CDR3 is TGCGCCAGCAGGGGGAGTATCCACTCTGGAAACACCATATATTTT.

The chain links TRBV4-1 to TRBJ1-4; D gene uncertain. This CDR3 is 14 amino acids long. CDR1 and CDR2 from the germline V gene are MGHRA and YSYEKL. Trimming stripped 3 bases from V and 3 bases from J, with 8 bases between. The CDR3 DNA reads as TGCGCCAGCAGCCAGACATGGGCTAATGAAAAACTGTTTTTT. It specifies CASSQTWANEKLFF.

CDR3 residues: CASSYGQINYGYTF. The CDR3 DNA follows: TGTGCCAGCAGTTACGGACAGATTAACTATGGCTACACCTTC. The chain employs TRBV6-5 and TRBJ1-2; D perhaps matches TRBD1 (6 bases). The CDR3 has 14 amino acids. Trimming removed 2 bases from V and 1 base from J, with 8 bases in between. The V gene's germline CDR1 is MNHEY and CDR2 SVGAGI.

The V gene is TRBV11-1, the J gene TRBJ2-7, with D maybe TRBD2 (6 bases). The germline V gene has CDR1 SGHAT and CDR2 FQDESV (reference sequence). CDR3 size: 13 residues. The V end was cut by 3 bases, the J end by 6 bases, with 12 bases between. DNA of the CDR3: TGTGCCAGCAGCTTTGGGGAGGACTCCGAGCAGTACTTC. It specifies CASSFGEDSEQYF.

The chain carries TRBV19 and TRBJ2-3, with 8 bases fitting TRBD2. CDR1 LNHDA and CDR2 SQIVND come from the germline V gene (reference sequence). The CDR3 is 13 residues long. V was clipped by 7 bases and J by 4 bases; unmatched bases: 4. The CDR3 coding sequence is TGTGCCAGTACGGGGGGGCGGGCAGATACGCAGTATTTT. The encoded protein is CASTGGRADTQYF.

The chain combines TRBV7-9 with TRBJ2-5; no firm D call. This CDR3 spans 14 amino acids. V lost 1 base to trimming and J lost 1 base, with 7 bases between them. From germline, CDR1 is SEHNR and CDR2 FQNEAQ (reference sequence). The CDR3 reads CASSLVVPQETQYF. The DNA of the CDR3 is TGTGCCAGCAGCTTAGTCGTCCCCCAAGAGACCCAGTACTTC.

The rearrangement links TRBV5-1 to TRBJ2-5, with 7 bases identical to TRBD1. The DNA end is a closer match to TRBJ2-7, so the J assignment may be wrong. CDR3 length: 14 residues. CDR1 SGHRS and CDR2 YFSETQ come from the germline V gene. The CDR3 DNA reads TGCGCCAGCAGCTTGATTCGGGACAGCTACGAGCAGTACTTC. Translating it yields CASSLIRDSYEQYF.

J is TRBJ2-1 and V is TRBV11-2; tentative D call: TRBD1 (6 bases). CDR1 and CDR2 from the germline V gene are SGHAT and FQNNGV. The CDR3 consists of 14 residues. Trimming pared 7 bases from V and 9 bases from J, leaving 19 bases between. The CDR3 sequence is CASTYGGVKFEQFF. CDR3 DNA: TGTGCCAGCACTTATGGGGGCGTGAAATTTGAGCAGTTCTTC.

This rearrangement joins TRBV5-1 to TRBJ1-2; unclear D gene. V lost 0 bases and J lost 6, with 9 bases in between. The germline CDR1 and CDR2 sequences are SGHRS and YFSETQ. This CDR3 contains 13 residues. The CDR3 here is CASSLGHPDGYTF. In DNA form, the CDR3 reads TGCGCCAGCAGCTTGGGGCACCCCGATGGCTACACCTTC.

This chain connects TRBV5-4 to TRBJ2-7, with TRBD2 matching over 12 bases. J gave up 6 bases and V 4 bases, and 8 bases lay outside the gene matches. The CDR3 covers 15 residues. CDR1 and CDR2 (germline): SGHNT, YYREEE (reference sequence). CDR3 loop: CASSLKLAGGSEQYF. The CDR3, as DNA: TGTGCCAGCAGCCTTAAACTAGCGGGAGGTTCCGAGCAGTACTTC.

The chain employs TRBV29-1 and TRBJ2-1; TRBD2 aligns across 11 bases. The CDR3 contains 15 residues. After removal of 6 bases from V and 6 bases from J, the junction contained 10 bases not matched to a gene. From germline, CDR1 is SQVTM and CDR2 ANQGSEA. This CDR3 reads CSVRPGLAAANEQFF. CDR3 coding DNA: TGCAGCGTCCGACCGGGACTAGCGGCAGCCAATGAGCAGTTCTTC.

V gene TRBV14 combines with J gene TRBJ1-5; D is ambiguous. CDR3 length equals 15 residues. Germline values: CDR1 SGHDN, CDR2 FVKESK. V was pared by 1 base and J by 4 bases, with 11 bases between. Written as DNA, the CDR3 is TGTGCCAGCAGCCAAGGAACCGGGAGGAATCAGCCCCAGCATTTT. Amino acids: CASSQGTGRNQPQHF.

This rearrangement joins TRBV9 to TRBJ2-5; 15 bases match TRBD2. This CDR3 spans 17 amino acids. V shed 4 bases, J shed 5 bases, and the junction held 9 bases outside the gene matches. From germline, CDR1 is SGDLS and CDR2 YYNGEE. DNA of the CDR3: TGTGCCAGCAGCACATCGAGGACTAGCGGGGGGGCTGAGACCCAGTACTTC. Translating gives CASSTSRTSGGAETQYF.

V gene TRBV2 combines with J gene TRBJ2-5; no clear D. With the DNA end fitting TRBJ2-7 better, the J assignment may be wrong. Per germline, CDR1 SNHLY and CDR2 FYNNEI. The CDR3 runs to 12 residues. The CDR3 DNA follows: TGTGCCAGTGGTTGGCGGAGCCACGAGCAGTACTTC. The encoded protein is CASGWRSHEQYF.